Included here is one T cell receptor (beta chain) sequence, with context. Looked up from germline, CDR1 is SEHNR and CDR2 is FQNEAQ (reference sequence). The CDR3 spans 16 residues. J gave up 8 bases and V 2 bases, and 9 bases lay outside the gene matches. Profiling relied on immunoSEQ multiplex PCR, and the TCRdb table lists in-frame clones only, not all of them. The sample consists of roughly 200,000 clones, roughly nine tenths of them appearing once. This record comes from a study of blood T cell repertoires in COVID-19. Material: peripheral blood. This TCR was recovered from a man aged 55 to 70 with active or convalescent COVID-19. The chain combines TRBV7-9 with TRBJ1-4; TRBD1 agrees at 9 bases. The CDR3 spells CASSLTSQGAREKLFF. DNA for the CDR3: TGTGCCAGCAGCTTAACCTCACAGGGGGCGAGGGAAAAACTGTTTTTT.